Following are 7 T cell receptor beta chains from one sample sequenced in a study of blood T cell repertoires in COVID-19 (dated by TCRdb to 2020 to 2022). The library came from the immunoSEQ multiplex PCR assay. TCRdb took this table from immuneACCESS and kept in-frame rearrangements with V and J called. Such tables lack part of the clones; where checked against another copy, unresolved V genes explain under half of the gap, and the rest is unexplained. The sample contains about 340,000 clones, less than 90% of them found a single time. Of the sample, less than 9% falls within the top ten clones. Material: peripheral blood. The receptors were gathered from a woman in her sixties with COVID-19, enrolled during active disease.

The genes are TRBV2 and TRBJ1-1, with 9 nucleotides matching TRBD1. Germline CDR1 is SNHLY and CDR2 is FYNNEI. This CDR3 is 15 amino acids long. The V segment lost 7 bases and the J segment 0 bases; nucleotides outside the gene matches: 6. CDR3 amino acids: CASTRTGVMNTEAFF. The CDR3 DNA reads as TGTGCCAGCACTCGGACAGGGGTCATGAACACTGAAGCTTTCTTT.

V is TRBV7-9 and J is TRBJ1-4; D may be TRBD1 (5 bases). The germline CDR1 and CDR2 sequences are SEHNR and FQNEAQ (reference sequence). The CDR3 loop spans 15 amino acids. V gave up 7 bases and J gave up 4 bases, with 16 bases separating them. The CDR3 nucleotides read TGTGCCAGCAAGGACACCGAAACATTTAATGAAAAACTGTTTTTT. It encodes CASKDTETFNEKLFF.

CDR3 in DNA: TGTGCCAGCAGCCAAGGTGCGGGACTAGCGGGGGGGCGCTCCTACAATGAGCAGTTCTTC. Protein product: CASSQGAGLAGGRSYNEQFF. The genes are TRBV4-2 and TRBJ2-1, with TRBD2 identical over 16 bases. With V trimmed by 1 base and J by 0 bases, 6 bases remained unmatched. The CDR3 consists of 20 residues. Germline values: CDR1 LGHNA, CDR2 YNFKEQ.

The chain links TRBV19 to TRBJ1-4; D may be TRBD1 (6 bases). The germline CDR1 and CDR2 sequences are LNHDA and SQIVND (reference sequence). Trimming took off 11 bases at V and 7 bases at J, with 23 bases between the two ends. The CDR3 is 15 residues long. The CDR3 DNA reads TGTGCCTCCTCCTCTCCGGGGGGCGACGGTGAAAAACTGTTTTTT. Translation gives CASSSPGGDGEKLFF.

The rearrangement uses TRBV18 and TRBJ1-1, with 7 bases fitting TRBD1. Germline CDR1 and CDR2: KGHSH and LQKENI. The CDR3 runs to 14 residues. V lost 4 bases and J lost 4; bases outside the gene matches: 6. The CDR3 reads CASSRDRVSTEAFF. CDR3 coding DNA: TGTGCCAGCTCACGCGACAGGGTGAGCACTGAAGCTTTCTTT.

The chain uses TRBV7-2 and TRBJ1-5; D not resolved. Trimming cost V 5 bases and J 0 bases, with 14 bases left between them. CDR3 length equals 16 residues. Germline V gives CDR1 SGHTA, CDR2 FQGNSA. Here the CDR3 reads CASSLLFGVSNQPQHF. The CDR3 nucleotides are TGTGCCAGCAGCCTACTTTTCGGAGTTAGCAATCAGCCCCAGCATTTT.

The CDR3 region is CASSHLGLAASGNEQFF. The CDR3 nucleotides are TGTGCCAGCAGCCATTTGGGACTAGCGGCCTCGGGCAATGAGCAGTTCTTC. The J gene is TRBJ2-1, the V gene TRBV3-1 (or the pseudogene TRBV3-2); 11 bases map to TRBD2. Germline V gene sequence: CDR1 LGHDT, CDR2 YNNKEL (reference sequence). The CDR3 is 17 amino acids. Losses at the gene ends were 3 bases for V and 6 bases for J; bases not matched to a gene: 10.